This T cell receptor beta chain was observed in a study of shared clonotypes between healthy human individuals. Study findings and constraints: Naive CD4 clonotypes were shared across a few donors at approximately 5.3%.

The CDR3 length is 12 residues. Deletions cut 0 bases from V and 12 bases from J, with 8 bases between. CDR1 LNHNV and CDR2 YYDKDF come from the germline V gene (reference sequence). Details on this clone: What it recognizes is unknown.

Sequencing used immunoSEQ multiplex PCR; TCRdb keeps in-frame clones, though not all of them. The data hold a few hundred thousand clones, with 90% to 98% observed a single time. This sequence originates from a man aged 25-40 years in good health. Sequencing used memory CD8+ T cells sorted from blood. Subset in this sample: CD45RO+ cells pooled with CCR7-negative TemRA cells. This chain uses TRBV15 with TRBJ1-4; the D gene is possibly TRBD1 (5 bases). CDR3 amino acids: CATSREGPQLFF. The CDR3, as DNA: TGTGCCACCAGCAGAGAGGGACCCCAACTGTTTTTT.